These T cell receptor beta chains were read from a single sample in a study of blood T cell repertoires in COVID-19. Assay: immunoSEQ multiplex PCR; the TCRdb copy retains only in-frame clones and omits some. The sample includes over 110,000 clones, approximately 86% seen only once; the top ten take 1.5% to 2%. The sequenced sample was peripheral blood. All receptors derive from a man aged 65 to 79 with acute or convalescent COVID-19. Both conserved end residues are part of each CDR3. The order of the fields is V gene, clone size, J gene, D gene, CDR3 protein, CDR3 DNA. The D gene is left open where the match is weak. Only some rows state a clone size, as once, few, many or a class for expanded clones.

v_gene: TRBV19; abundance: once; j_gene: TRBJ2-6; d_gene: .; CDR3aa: CASSIDDEGSPLAVLTF; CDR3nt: TGTGCCAGTAGTATAGACGACGAGGGATCACCCCTGGCCGTCCTGACTTTC
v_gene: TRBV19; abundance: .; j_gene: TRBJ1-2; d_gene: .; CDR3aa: CASSRLANYGYTF; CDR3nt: TGTGCCAGTAGTCGACTAGCTAACTATGGCTACACCTTC
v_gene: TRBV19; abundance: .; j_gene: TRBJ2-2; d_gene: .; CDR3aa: CATQATQYTGELFF; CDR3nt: TGTGCAACTCAGGCAACCCAATACACCGGGGAGCTGTTTTTT
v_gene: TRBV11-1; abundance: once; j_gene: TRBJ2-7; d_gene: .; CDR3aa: CASSLGTVSSYEQYF; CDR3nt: TGTGCCAGCAGTTTAGGCACAGTAAGCTCCTACGAGCAGTACTTC
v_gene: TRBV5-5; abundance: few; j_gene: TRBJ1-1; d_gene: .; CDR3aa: CASSPMGATEAFF; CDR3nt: TGTGCCAGCAGCCCAATGGGGGCAACTGAAGCTTTCTTT
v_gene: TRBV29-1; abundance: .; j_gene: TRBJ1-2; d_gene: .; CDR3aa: CSLGSRGRGGYTF; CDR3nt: TGCAGCCTTGGGTCCAGGGGCCGAGGGGGCTACACCTTC
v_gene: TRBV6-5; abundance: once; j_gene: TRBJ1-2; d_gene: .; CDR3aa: CASRRSGGQGNGYTF; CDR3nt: TGTGCCAGCAGGAGGAGCGGAGGCCAGGGGAATGGCTACACCTTC
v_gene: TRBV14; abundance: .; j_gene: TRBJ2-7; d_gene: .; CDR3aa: CASSLQGTPYEQYF; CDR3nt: TGTGCCAGCAGCCTCCAGGGTACCCCCTACGAGCAGTACTTC
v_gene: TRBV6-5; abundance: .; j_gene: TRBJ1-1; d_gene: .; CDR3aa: CASSYFYTGRNTEAFF; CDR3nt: TGTGCCAGCAGTTACTTTTACACAGGGCGGAACACTGAAGCTTTCTTT
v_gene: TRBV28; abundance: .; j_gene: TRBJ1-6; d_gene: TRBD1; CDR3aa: CASNPVDRDNSPLHF; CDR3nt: TGTGCCAGCAACCCCGTGGACAGGGATAATTCACCCCTCCACTTT
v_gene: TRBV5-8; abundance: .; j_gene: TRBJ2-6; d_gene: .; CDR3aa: CASSFRRTGANVLTF; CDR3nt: TGTGCCAGCAGCTTTCGGAGGACTGGGGCCAACGTCCTGACTTTC
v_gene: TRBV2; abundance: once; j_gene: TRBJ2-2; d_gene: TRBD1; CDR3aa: CASKFGTGETGELFF; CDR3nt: TGTGCCAGCAAGTTTGGGACAGGGGAGACCGGGGAGCTGTTTTTT
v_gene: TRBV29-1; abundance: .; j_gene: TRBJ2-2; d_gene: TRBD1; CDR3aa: CSVVSGGASTGELFF; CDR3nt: TGCAGCGTTGTATCAGGGGGCGCGAGTACCGGGGAGCTGTTTTTT
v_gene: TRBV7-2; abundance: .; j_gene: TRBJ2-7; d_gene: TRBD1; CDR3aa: CASSLASGGTSYEQYF; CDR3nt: TGTGCCAGCAGCTTAGCCTCAGGGGGCACCTCCTACGAGCAGTACTTC
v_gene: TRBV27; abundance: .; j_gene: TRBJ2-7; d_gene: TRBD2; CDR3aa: CASSFQRGPYEQYF; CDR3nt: TGTGCCAGCAGTTTTCAGCGGGGGCCCTACGAGCAGTACTTC
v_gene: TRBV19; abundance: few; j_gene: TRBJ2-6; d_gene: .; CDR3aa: CASSIVSVAASGANVLTF; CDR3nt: TGTGCCAGTAGTATAGTCTCGGTTGCGGCTAGTGGGGCCAACGTCCTGACTTTC
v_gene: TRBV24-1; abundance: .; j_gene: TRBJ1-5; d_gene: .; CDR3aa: CATRRDGNQPQHF; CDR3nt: TGTGCCACGAGGAGGGATGGCAATCAGCCCCAGCATTTT
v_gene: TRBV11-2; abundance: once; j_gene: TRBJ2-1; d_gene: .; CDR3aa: CASSLGTGAYNEQFF; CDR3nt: TGTGCCAGCAGCTTAGGGACTGGAGCCTACAATGAGCAGTTCTTC
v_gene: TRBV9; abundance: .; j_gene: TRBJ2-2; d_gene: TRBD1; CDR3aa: CASSRLQGVGTGELFF; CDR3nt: TGTGCCAGCAGCCGACTACAGGGGGTCGGCACCGGGGAGCTGTTTTTT
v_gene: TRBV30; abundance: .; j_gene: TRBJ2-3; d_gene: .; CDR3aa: CAWSVGQRDTQYF; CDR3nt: TGTGCCTGGAGTGTAGGTCAGAGGGATACGCAGTATTTT
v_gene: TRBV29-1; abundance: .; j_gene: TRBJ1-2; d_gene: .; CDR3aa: CSGGQGSNYGYTF; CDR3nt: TGCAGCGGGGGGCAGGGGAGTAACTATGGCTACACCTTC
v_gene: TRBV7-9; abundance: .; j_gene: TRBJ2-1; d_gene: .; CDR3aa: CASSLFPLASYNEQFF; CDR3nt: TGTGCCAGCAGCTTATTCCCCCTAGCGTCCTACAATGAGCAGTTCTTC
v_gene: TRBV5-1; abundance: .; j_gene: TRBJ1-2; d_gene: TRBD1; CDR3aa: CASSYGQELGYTF; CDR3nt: TGCGCCAGCAGCTACGGACAGGAATTAGGCTACACCTTC